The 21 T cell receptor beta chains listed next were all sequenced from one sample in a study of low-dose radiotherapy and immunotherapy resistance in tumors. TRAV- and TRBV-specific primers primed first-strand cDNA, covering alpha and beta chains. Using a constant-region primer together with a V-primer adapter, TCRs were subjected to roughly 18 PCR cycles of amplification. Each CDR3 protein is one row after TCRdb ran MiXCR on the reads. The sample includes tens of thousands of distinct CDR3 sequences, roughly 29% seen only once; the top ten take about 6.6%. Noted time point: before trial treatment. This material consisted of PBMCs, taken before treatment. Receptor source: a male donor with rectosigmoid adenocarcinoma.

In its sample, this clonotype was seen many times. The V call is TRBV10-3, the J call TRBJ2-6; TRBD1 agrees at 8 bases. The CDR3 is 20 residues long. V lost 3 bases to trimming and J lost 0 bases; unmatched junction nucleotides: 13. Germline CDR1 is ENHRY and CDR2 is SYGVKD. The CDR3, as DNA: TGTGCCATCAGTGATCCGGGACAGGTGCTCCCAAGCTCTGGGGCCAACGTCCTGACTTTC. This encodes CAISDPGQVLPSSGANVLTF.

CDR3 coding DNA: TGTGCCAGCAGTTACTCGATGGTGGGAGGGCGGTCCTACAATGAGCAGTTCTTC. Translation: CASSYSMVGGRSYNEQFF. The rearrangement uses TRBV3-1 and TRBJ2-1, with TRBD2 identical over 7 bases. The CDR3 sequence is 18 residues long. Germline loops: CDR1 LGHDT, CDR2 YNNKEL (reference sequence). V was clipped by 6 bases and J by 1 base; unmatched bases: 15.

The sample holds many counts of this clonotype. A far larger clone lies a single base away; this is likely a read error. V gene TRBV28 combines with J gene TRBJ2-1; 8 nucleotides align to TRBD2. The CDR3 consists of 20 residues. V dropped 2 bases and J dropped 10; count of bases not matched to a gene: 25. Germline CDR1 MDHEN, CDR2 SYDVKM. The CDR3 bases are TGTGCCAGCAGTTTACTGCCGGCCAGGGTAGCGGGAACTACCTCCTACGAGCAGTTCTTC. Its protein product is CASSLLPARVAGTTSYEQFF.

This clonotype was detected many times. CDR3 DNA sequence: TGTGCCAGCAGTTCCGGGGGCCAAGAGACCCAGTACTTC. It translates to CASSSGGQETQYF. The chain couples TRBV28 to TRBJ2-5, with D tentatively TRBD2 (6 bases). Germline V gives CDR1 MDHEN, CDR2 SYDVKM. The CDR3 loop spans 13 amino acids. The V and J ends lost 4 bases and 1 base respectively, with 7 bases between them.

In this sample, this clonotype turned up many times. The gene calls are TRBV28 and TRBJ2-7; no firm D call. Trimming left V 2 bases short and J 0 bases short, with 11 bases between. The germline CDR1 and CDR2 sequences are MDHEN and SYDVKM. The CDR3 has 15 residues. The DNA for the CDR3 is TGTGCCAGCAGTTTAGGGTTGCCAGCCTCCTACGAGCAGTACTTC. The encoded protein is CASSLGLPASYEQYF. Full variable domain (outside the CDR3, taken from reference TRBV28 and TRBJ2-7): DVKVTQSSRYLVKRTGEKVFLECVQDMDHENMFWYRQDPGLGLRLIYFSYDVKMKEKGDIPEGYSVSREKKERFSLILESASTNQTSMYLCASSLGLPASYEQYFGPGTRLTVT.

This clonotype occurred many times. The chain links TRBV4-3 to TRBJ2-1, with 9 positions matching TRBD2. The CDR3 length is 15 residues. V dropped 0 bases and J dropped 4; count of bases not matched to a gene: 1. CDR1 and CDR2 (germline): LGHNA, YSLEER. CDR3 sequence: CASSQETSGYNEQFF. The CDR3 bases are TGCGCCAGCAGCCAAGAGACTAGCGGTTACAATGAGCAGTTCTTC.

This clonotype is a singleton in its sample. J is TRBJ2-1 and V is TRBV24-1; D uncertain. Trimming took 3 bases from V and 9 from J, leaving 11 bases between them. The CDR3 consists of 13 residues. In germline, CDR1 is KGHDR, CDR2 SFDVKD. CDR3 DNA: TGTGCCACCAGTGATCATCTCTTGGGTGAGCAGTTCTTC. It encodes CATSDHLLGEQFF.

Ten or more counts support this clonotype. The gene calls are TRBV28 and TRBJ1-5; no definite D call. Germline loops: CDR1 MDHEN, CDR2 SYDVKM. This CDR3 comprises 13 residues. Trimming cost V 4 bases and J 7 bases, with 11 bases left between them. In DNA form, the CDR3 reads TGTGCCAGCAGTTCCTCACCTGGCCAGCCCCAGCATTTT. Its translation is CASSSSPGQPQHF.

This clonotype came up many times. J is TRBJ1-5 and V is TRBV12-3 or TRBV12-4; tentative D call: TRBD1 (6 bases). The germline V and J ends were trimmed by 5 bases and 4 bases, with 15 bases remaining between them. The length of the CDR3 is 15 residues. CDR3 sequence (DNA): TGTGCCAGCAGTAACGGGGGCGCACGGAATCAGCCCCAGCATTTT. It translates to CASSNGGARNQPQHF.

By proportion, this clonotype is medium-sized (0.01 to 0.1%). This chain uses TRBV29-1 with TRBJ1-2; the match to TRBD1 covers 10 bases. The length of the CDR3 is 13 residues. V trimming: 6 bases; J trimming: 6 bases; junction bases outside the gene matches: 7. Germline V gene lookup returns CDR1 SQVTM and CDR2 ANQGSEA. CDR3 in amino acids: CSVSGTGVDGYTF. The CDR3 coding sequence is TGCAGCGTGTCCGGGACAGGGGTGGATGGCTACACCTTC.

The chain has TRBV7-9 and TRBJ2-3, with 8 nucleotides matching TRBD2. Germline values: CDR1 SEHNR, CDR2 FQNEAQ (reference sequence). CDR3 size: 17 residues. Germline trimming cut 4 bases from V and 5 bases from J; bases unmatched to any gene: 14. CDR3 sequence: CASSSPGRGVGRDTQYF. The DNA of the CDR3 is TGTGCCAGCAGCTCGCCGGGGCGGGGGGTGGGGAGAGATACGCAGTATTTT. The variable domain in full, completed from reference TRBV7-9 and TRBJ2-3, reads DTGVSQNPRHKITKRGQNVTFRCDPISEHNRLYWYRQTLGQGPEFLTYFQNEAQLEKSRLLSDRFSAERPKGSFSTLEIQRTEQGDSAMYLCASSSPGRGVGRDTQYFGPGTRLTVL.

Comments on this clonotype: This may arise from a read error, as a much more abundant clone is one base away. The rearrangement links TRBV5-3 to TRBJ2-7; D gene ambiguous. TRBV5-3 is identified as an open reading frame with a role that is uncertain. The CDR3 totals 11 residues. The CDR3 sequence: CASSSLYEQYF. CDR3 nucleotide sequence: TGTGCCAGCAGCTCCCTCTACGAGCAGTACTTC.

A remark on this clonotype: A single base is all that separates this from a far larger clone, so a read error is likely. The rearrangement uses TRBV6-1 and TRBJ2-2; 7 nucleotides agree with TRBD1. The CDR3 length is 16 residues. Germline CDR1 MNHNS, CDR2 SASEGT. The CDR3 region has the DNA TGTGCCAGCAGACCAGGGGGTTTCCTAAACACCGGGGACCTGTTTTTT. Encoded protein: CASRPGGFLNTGDLFF.

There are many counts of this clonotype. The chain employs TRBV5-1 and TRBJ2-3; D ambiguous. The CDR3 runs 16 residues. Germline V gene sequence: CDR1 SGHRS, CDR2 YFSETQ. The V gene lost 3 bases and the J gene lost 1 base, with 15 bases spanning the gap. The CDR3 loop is CASSSLAIGGTDTQYF. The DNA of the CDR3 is TGCGCCAGCAGCTCCCTTGCCATTGGGGGCACAGATACGCAGTATTTT.

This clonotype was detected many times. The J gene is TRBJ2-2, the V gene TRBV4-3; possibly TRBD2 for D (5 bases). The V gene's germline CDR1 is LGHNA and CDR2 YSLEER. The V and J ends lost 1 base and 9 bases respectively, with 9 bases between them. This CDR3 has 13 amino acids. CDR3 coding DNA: TGCGCCAGCAGCCAAGGGCTAGCTAGGGAGCTGTTTTTT. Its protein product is CASSQGLARELFF.

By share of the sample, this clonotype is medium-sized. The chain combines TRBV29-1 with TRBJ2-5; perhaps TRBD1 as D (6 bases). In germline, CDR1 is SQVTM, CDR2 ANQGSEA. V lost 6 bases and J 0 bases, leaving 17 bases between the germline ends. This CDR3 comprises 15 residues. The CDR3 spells CSVQPVTGYQETQYF. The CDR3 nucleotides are TGCAGCGTCCAGCCTGTAACAGGGTACCAAGAGACCCAGTACTTC.

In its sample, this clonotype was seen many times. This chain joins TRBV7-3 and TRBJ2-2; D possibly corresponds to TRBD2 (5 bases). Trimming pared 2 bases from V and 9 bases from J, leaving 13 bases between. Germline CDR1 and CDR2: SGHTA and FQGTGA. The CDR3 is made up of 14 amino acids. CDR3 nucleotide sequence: TGTGCCAGCAGCTTATTTCGGGGTGGCCGGGAGCTGTTTTTT. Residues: CASSLFRGGRELFF.

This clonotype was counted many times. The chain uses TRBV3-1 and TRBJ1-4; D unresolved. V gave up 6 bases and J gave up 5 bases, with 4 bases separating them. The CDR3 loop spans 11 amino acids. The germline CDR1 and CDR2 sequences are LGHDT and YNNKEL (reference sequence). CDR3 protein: CASSLNEKLFF. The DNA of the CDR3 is TGTGCCAGCAGTTTAAATGAAAAACTGTTTTTT.

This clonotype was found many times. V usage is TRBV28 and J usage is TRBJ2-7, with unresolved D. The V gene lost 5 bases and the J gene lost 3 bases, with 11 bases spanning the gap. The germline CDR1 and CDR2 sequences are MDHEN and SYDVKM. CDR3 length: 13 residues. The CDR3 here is CASSAAPHYEQYF. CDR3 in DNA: TGTGCCAGCAGTGCCGCCCCCCACTACGAGCAGTACTTC.

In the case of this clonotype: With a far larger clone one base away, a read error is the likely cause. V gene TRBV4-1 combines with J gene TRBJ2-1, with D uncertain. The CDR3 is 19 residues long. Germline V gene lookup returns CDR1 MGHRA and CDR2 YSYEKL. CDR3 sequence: CASSSTRSRVLKSYNGQFF. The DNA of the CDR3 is TGTGCCAGCAGTTCCACCCGCAGCCGGGTGTTAAAGTCCTACAATGGGCAGTTCTTC.

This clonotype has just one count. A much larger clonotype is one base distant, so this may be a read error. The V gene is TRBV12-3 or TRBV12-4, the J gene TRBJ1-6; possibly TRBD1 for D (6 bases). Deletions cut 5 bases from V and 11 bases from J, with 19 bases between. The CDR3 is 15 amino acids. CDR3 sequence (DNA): TGTGCCAGCAGTCCGCAGACAGGCTCGGTTCCACCCCTCCACTTT. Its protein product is CASSPQTGSVPPLHF.